This TCR beta chain is from a study of cytomegalovirus exposure and HLA in healthy donors. General study points: Accurate predictions that matched the HLA-A and HLA-B alleles of most subjects were reportedly made from TCR beta sequences. When presence/absence was analysed, sequencing depth was taken to be roughly uniform across donors.

This clone has only one observation. Its specificity is unknown. Trimming removed 2 bases at V and 2 bases at J, with 13 bases between. The CDR3 sequence is 16 residues long. Germline-derived CDR1 and CDR2 are MNHNS and SASEGT. PCR employed 60 Vbeta and 13 Jbeta primers. Data came from immunoSEQ multiplex PCR; TCRdb stores just in-frame clones and leaves some out. Among 130,000 or so clones listed, around four fifths were seen once. The TCR comes from a woman aged 40 to 50 in good health and CMV-seronegative. The sample was PBMCs. The V gene is TRBV6-1, the J gene TRBJ1-5; perhaps TRBD1 as D (6 bases). CDR3 nucleotides: TGTGCCAGCAGTGAAATTTGGGCAGGGGGCAATCAGCCCCAGCATTTT. Amino acids: CASSEIWAGGNQPQHF.